Sequencing of this T cell receptor beta chain was carried out in a study of tumor-infiltrating lymphocytes in primary liver carcinoma. CDR1 and CDR2 (germline): SQVTM, ANQGSEA. There are 13 residues in the CDR3. TCR beta cDNA was made from roughly 500 ng total RNA with a constant-region primer. Sequencing libraries for TCR beta derived from three nested multiplex PCR rounds that used slightly modified ARM-PCR. Both of the initial two PCR rounds ran for roughly 10 cycles and employed TRBV1-TRBV30 forward primers alongside a C-beta reverse primer. TCRdb re-called the multiplex PCR reads through MiXCR, storing one row per CDR3 protein. Altogether some 320,000 distinct CDR3 sequences are present, about 60% being singletons, with the ten largest covering roughly 10%. Turning to this clonotype: This clone may be a read error of a much larger clone one base away.

Extraction also yielded germline DNA, while blood RNA was obtained from unsorted whole blood. This sequence originates from a man aged 40-49 years with primary liver carcinoma and hepatitis B virus infection. The chain joins TRBV29-1 to TRBJ2-1; 10 bases map to TRBD1. The sample taken for sequencing was peripheral blood. CDR3 loop: CSGQGALYNERFF. In nucleotides, the CDR3 is TGCAGCGGACAGGGGGCCCTTTACAATGAGCGGTTCTTC.